This is a list of T cell receptor beta chains from one sample in a study of shared clonotypes between healthy human individuals. Data came from immunoSEQ multiplex PCR; TCRdb stores just in-frame clones and leaves some out. The sample shows approximately 2.5 million clones, 80% to 95% of them seen only once. The specimen was naive CD4+ T cells from PBMCs. The source is a man between 18 and 29 years old in good health. Some clones in this sample may be carry-over from other donors' samples. The CDR3 runs from the conserved cysteine through the conserved F or W. D genes are given only for firm matches. Expanded clones are given a class, and other clones once, few, many or no size at all.

CASSPRRGTNTGELFF | TGTGCCAGCAGCCCCCGTAGGGGTACTAACACCGGGGAGCTGTTTTTT | TRBJ2-2 | - | - | TRBV7-2
CASSVPAGGDTQYF | TGTGCCAGCAGCGTACCAGCGGGCGGAGATACGCAGTATTTT | TRBJ2-3 | - | - | TRBV9
CASSSPRTRNLPGELFF | TGTGCCAGCAGCTCCCCCCGGACTAGGAACCTCCCCGGGGAGCTGTTTTTT | TRBJ2-2 | - | TRBD2 | TRBV13
CASRNGRGLNTEAFF | TGTGCCAGCAGAAACGGGCGGGGATTGAACACTGAAGCTTTCTTT | TRBJ1-1 | - | - | TRBV6-6
CASSLDSGILGTRTDTQYF | TGTGCCAGCAGCTTAGATTCCGGAATTCTGGGGACCCGCACAGATACGCAGTATTTT | TRBJ2-3 | - | - | TRBV7-6
CASSVLTTTGELFF | TGTGCCAGCAGCGTACTTACTACCACCGGGGAGCTGTTTTTT | TRBJ2-2 | - | - | TRBV9
CASSLGVGLASSYEQYF | TGTGCCAGTAGCCTCGGAGTCGGACTAGCCAGTTCGTACGAGCAGTACTTC | TRBJ2-7 | - | TRBD2 | TRBV19
CASSPIAGGPSNEQFF | TGTGCCAGCAGCCCCATAGCGGGAGGGCCCTCCAATGAGCAGTTCTTC | TRBJ2-1 | - | TRBD2 | TRBV7-2
CASGRGTASGNTIYF | TGTGCCAGTGGCAGAGGGACAGCCTCTGGAAACACCATATATTTT | TRBJ1-3 | - | TRBD1 | TRBV19
CASSEVGGAGEKLFF | TGTGCCAGCAGTGAAGTTGGGGGGGCAGGAGAAAAACTGTTTTTT | TRBJ1-4 | - | - | TRBV6-1
CATSRDPAGQGAQPQHF | TGTGCCACCAGCAGAGATCCGGCGGGACAGGGAGCTCAGCCCCAGCATTTT | TRBJ1-5 | - | TRBD1 | TRBV15
CASSFQPTGALYGYTF | TGTGCCAGCAGCTTCCAGCCGACGGGTGCTCTGTATGGCTACACCTTC | TRBJ1-2 | - | - | TRBV6-6
CASSFSDRGVYGYTF | TGTGCCAGCAGTTTTTCGGACAGGGGCGTCTATGGCTACACCTTC | TRBJ1-2 | - | TRBD1 | TRBV27
CSVESNPVTQYF | TGCAGCGTCGAGAGTAATCCAGTTACGCAGTATTTT | TRBJ2-3 | - | - | TRBV29-1
CASSFSQKNTEAFF | TGTGCCAGCAGCTTTTCACAGAAGAACACTGAAGCTTTCTTT | TRBJ1-1 | once | - | TRBV11-2
CASKANEKLFF | TGTGCCAGCAAAGCTAATGAAAAACTGTTTTTT | TRBJ1-4 | - | - | TRBV28
CASSLGGRGTDTQYF | TGTGCCAGCAGCTTAGGAGGGAGGGGCACAGATACGCAGTATTTT | TRBJ2-3 | once | TRBD2 | TRBV7-3
CAWRDGQYSYEQYF | TGTGCCTGGAGAGACGGCCAGTACTCCTACGAGCAGTACTTC | TRBJ2-7 | - | - | TRBV30
CASSIWTGGSNQPQHF | TGTGCCAGCAGCATCTGGACAGGGGGTAGCAATCAGCCCCAGCATTTT | TRBJ1-5 | - | TRBD1 | TRBV28
CASSKDTFPYGYTF | TGTGCCAGCAGCAAGGACACGTTCCCTTATGGCTACACCTTC | TRBJ1-2 | few | - | TRBV7-9
CASSFVGVTGNTIYF | TGTGCCAGCAGCTTTGTCGGTGTTACTGGAAACACCATATATTTT | TRBJ1-3 | - | - | TRBV5-8
CSVDWGRGTEAFF | TGCAGCGTTGACTGGGGAAGAGGGACTGAAGCTTTCTTT | TRBJ1-1 | - | - | TRBV29-1
CASSARVTRINEQFF | TGTGCCAGCAGCGCCCGCGTGACTAGGATTAATGAGCAGTTCTTC | TRBJ2-1 | - | - | TRBV11-2
CASSGQGEKLFF | TGCGCCAGCAGCGGACAGGGGGAAAAACTGTTTTTT | TRBJ1-4 | - | TRBD1 | TRBV5-1
CASSGVTASYEQYF | TGTGCCAGCAGTGGGGTGACAGCCTCCTACGAGCAGTACTTC | TRBJ2-7 | - | - | TRBV2
CASSPTGSGYTF | TGTGCCAGCAGTCCGACAGGGTCCGGCTACACCTTC | TRBJ1-2 | - | TRBD1 | TRBV28
CASTATGTGINYEQYF | TGTGCCAGCACCGCCACCGGGACAGGGATAAACTACGAGCAGTACTTC | TRBJ2-7 | - | TRBD1 | TRBV5-6
CASSQDAGTTYNEQFF | TGCGCCAGCAGCCAAGATGCCGGGACTACTTACAATGAGCAGTTCTTC | TRBJ2-1 | - | TRBD2 | TRBV4-1
CASSVPQSMGETQYF | TGTGCCAGCAGCGTCCCCCAGTCGATGGGAGAGACCCAGTACTTC | TRBJ2-5 | - | - | TRBV6-1
CASRLSRVETQYF | TGTGCCAGCAGACTTAGCAGGGTAGAGACCCAGTACTTC | TRBJ2-5 | - | - | TRBV28
CASGSRFIRTGNTIYF | TGTGCTAGTGGTTCGCGCTTTATACGAACTGGAAACACCATATATTTT | TRBJ1-3 | - | - | TRBV12-5
CASSSLAGAGAKSYNEQFF | TGTGCCAGCAGCTCCCTAGCGGGAGCGGGAGCAAAGTCCTACAATGAGCAGTTCTTC | TRBJ2-1 | - | TRBD2 | TRBV7-9
CASSLGGYGYTF | TGTGCCAGCAGCTTAGGAGGCTATGGCTACACCTTC | TRBJ1-2 | few | - | TRBV7-2
CASLNGLTNEKLFF | TGTGCCAGTCTAAATGGATTAACTAATGAAAAACTGTTTTTT | TRBJ1-4 | - | - | TRBV2
CAWSLQGTQPQHF | TGTGCCTGGAGTTTACAGGGAACTCAGCCCCAGCATTTT | TRBJ1-5 | once | - | TRBV30
CASSLPSSGEQFF | TGTGCCAGCAGCTTACCGTCATCGGGTGAGCAGTTCTTC | TRBJ2-1 | - | - | TRBV7-9
CASSPQGTANQPQHF | TGTGCCAGCTCACCACAAGGGACAGCTAATCAGCCCCAGCATTTT | TRBJ1-5 | - | TRBD1 | TRBV18
CASIKDRVDQPQHF | TGTGCCAGCATCAAGGACAGGGTAGATCAGCCCCAGCATTTT | TRBJ1-5 | - | TRBD1 | TRBV6-6
CASSIPSDTEAFF | TGTGCCAGTAGTATTCCGAGTGACACTGAAGCTTTCTTT | TRBJ1-1 | - | - | TRBV19
CASSWGQGAVGEQFF | TGCGCCAGCAGCTGGGGACAGGGGGCAGTTGGTGAGCAGTTCTTC | TRBJ2-1 | - | TRBD1 | TRBV5-1
CASSLTSFHEQYF | TGTGCCAGCAGCCTGACTAGTTTCCACGAGCAGTACTTC | TRBJ2-7 | - | - | TRBV25-1
CASSPQGPGADTQYF | TGTGCCAGCTCACCTCAGGGGCCGGGAGCAGATACGCAGTATTTT | TRBJ2-3 | few | - | TRBV18
CAWKPRLGLAGVWAGELFF | TGTGCCTGGAAGCCACGTTTGGGACTAGCGGGAGTCTGGGCCGGGGAGCTGTTTTTT | TRBJ2-2 | - | TRBD2 | TRBV30
CASSLDRQTSYEQYF | TGTGCCAGCAGCTTAGACAGGCAAACTTCCTACGAGCAGTACTTC | TRBJ2-7 | - | - | TRBV11-3
CASSHGPDPYEQYF | TGTGCCAGCAGCCACGGTCCAGACCCCTACGAGCAGTACTTC | TRBJ2-7 | - | - | TRBV5-6